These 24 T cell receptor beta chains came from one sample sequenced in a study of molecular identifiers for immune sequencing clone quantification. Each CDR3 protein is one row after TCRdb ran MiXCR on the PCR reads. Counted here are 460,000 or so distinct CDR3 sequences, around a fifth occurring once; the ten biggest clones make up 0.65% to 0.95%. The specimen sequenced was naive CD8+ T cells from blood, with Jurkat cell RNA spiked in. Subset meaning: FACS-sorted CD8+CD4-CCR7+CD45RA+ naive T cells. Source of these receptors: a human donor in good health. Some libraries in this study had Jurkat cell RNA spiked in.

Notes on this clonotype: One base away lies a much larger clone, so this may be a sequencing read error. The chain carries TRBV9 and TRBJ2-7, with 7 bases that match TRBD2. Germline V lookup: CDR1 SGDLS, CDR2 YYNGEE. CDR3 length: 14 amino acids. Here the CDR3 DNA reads TGTGTCAGCAGCAAAACTAGCGCCCACTACGAGCAGTACTTC. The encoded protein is CVSSKTSAHYEQYF.

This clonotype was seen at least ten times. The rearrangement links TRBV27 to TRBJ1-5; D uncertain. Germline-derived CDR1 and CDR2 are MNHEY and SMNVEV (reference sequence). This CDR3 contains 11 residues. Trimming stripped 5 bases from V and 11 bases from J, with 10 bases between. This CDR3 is CASSPGPAQHF. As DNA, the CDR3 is TGTGCCAGCAGTCCCGGCCCGGCCCAGCATTTT.

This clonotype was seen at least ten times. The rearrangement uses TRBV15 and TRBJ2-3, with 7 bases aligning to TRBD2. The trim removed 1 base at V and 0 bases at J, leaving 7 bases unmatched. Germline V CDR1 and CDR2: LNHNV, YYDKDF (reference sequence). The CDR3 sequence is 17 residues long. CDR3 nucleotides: TGTGCCACCAGCAGAGCGGGAGGCAGAATCAGCACAGATACGCAGTATTTT. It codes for CATSRAGGRISTDTQYF.

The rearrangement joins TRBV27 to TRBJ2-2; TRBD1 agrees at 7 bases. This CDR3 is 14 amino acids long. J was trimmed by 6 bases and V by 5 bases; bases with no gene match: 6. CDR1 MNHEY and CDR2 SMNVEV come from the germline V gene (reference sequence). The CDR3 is CASSIDRAPGELFF. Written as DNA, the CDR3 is TGTGCCAGCAGTATCGACAGGGCCCCCGGGGAGCTGTTTTTT.

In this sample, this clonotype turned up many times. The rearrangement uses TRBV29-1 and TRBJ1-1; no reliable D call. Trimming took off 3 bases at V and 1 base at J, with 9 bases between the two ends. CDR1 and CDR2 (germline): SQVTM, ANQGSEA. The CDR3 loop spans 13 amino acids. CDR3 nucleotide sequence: TGCAGCGTTGATGGCAGGTCGAACACTGAAGCTTTCTTT. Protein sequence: CSVDGRSNTEAFF.

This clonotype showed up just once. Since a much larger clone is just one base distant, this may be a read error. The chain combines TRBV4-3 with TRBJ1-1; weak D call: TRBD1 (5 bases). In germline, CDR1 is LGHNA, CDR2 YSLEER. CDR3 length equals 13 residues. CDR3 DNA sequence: TGCGTCAGCAGCCAAGATATGCGGAGGGGAGCTTTCTTT. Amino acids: CVSSQDMRRGAFF.

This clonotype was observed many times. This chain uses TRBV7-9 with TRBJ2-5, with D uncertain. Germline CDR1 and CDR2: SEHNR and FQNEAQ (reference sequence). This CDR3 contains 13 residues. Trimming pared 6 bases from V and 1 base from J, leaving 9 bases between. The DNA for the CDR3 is TGTGCCAGCAGTCTCGGGCTCCAAGAGACCCAGTACTTC. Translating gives CASSLGLQETQYF.

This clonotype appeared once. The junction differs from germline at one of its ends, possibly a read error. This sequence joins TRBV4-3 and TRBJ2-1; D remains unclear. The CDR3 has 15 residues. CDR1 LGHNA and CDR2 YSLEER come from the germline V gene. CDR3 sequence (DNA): TGCGCCAGCAGCCAGGGTCACACACTGAGGAATGAGCGGTTCTTC. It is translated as CASSQGHTLRNERFF.

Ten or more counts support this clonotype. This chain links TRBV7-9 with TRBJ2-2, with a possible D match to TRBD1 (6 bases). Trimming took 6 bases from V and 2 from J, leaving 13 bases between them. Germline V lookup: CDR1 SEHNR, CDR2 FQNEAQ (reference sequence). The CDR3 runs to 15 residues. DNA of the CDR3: TGTGCCAGCAGATCCGGGACACTCAACACCGGGGAGCTGTTTTTT. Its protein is CASRSGTLNTGELFF.

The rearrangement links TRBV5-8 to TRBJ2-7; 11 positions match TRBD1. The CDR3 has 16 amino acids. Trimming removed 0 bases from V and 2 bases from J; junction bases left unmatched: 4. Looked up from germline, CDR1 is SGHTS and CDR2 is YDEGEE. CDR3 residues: CASSLGTGGDTYEQYF. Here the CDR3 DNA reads TGTGCCAGCAGCTTGGGGACAGGGGGCGATACCTACGAGCAGTACTTC.

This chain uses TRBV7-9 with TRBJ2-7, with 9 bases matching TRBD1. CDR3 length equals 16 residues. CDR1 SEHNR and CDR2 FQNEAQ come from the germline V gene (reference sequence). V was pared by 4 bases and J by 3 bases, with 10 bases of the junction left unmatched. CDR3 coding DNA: TGTGCCAGCAGCTCTACAGGGGGCCAGTTGCTCTACGAGCAGTACTTC. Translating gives CASSSTGGQLLYEQYF.

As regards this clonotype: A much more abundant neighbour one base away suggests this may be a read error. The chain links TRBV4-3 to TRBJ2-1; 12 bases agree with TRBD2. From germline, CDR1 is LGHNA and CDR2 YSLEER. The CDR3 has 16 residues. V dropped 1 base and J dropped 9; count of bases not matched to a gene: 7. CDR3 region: CASSQGLAGVNGEQFF. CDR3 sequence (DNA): TGCGCCAGCAGCCAAGGACTAGCGGGAGTCAACGGTGAGCAGTTCTTC.

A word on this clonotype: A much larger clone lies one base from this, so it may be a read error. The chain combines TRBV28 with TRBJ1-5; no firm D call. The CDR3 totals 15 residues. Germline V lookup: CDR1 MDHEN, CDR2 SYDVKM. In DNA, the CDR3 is TGTGCCAGCAAAATCCGGAATCATAGCAATCGGCCCCAGCATTTT. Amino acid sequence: CASKIRNHSNRPQHF.

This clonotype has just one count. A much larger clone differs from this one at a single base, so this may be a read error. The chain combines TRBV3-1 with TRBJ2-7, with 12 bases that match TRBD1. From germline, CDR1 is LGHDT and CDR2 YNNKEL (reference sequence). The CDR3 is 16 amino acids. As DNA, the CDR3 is TGTGCCAGCAGCCAAGATAGGGGACAGGGGGCTGGCGAGAAGTACTTC. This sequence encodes CASSQDRGQGAGEKYF.

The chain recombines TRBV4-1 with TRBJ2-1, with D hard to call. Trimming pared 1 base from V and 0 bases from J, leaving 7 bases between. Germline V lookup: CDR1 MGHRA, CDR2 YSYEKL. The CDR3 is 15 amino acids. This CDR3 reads CASSQGGISYNEQFF. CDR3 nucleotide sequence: TGCGCCAGCAGCCAAGGAGGAATCTCCTACAATGAGCAGTTCTTC.

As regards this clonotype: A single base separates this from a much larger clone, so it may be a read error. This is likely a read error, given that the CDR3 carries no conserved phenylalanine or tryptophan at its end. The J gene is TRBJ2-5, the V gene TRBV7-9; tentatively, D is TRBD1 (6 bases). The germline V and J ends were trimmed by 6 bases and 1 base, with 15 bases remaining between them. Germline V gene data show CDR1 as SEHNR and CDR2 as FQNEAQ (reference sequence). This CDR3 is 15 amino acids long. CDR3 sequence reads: CASRPAMGAQETQYS. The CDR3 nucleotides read TGTGCCAGCAGACCGGCCATGGGGGCCCAAGAGACCCAGTACTCC.

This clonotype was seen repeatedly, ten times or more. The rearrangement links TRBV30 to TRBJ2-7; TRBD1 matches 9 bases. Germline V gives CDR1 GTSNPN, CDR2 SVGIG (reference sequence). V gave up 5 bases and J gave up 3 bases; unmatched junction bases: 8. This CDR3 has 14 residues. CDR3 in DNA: TGTGCCTGGGAGACAGGGGGAAATATCTACGAGCAGTACTTC. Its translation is CAWETGGNIYEQYF.

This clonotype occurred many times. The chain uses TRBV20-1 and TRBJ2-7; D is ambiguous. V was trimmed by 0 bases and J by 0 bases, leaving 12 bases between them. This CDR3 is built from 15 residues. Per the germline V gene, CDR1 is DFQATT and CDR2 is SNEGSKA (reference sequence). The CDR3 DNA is TGCAGTGCTAGAGATCTTGATGCCATCTCCTACGAGCAGTACTTC. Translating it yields CSARDLDAISYEQYF.

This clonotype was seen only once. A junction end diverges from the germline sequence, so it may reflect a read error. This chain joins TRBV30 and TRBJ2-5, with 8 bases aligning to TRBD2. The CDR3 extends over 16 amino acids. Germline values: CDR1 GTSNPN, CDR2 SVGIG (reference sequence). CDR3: CAWTGGPPNPPETRYF. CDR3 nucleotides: TGTGCCTGGACGGGGGGGCCCCCGAACCCACCAGAGACCCGGTACTTC. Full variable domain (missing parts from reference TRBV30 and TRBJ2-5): SQTIHQWPATLVQPVGSPLSLECTVEGTSNPNLYWYRQAAGRGLQLLFYSVGIGQISSEVPQNLSASRPQDRQFILSSKKLLLSDSGFYLCAWTGGPPNPPETRYFGPGTRLLVL.

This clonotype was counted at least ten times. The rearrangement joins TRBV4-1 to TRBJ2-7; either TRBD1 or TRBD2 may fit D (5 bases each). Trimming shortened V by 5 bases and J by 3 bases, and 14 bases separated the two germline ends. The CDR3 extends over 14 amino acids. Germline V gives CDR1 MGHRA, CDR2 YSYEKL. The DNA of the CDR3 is TGCGCCAGCAGCGCTCGGGACGGAGACTACGAGCAGTACTTC. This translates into CASSARDGDYEQYF.

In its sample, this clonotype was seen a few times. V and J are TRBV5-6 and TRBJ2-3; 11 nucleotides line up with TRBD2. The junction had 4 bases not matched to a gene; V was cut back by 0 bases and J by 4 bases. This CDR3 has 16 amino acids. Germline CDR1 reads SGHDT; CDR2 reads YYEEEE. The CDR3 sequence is CASSLVSGRAPDTQYF. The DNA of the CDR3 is TGTGCCAGCAGCTTGGTTAGCGGGAGGGCCCCAGATACGCAGTATTTT. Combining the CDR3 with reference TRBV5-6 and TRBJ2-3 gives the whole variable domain DAGVTQSPTHLIKTRGQQVTLRCSPKSGHDTVSWYQQALGQGPQFIFQYYEEEERQRGNFPDRFSGHQFPNYSSELNVNALLLGDSALYLCASSLVSGRAPDTQYFGPGTRLTVL.

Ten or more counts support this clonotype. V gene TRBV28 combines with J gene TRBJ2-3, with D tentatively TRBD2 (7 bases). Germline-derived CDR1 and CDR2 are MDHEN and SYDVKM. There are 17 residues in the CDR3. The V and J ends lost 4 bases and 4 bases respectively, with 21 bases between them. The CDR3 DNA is TGTGCCAGCAGTTCGACCCCCGGGGGGCTTAAAGCAGATACGCAGTATTTT. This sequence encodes CASSSTPGGLKADTQYF.

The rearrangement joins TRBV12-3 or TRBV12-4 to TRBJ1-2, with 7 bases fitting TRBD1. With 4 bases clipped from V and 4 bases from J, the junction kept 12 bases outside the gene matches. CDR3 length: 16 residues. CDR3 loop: CASSSALDRSTYGYTF. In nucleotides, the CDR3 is TGTGCCAGCAGTTCTGCCTTGGACAGGAGCACCTATGGCTACACCTTC.

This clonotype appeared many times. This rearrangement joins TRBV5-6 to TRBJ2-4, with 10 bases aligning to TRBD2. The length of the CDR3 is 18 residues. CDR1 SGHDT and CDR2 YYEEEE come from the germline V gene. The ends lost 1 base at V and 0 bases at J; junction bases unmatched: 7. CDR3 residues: CASSLSSGGYSAKNIQYF. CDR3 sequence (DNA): TGTGCCAGCAGCTTGAGTAGCGGGGGGTACTCAGCCAAAAACATTCAGTACTTC.